This T cell receptor beta chain derives from a study of T cells expressing NK-cell markers. At the level of the study: Out of eight donors sequenced, seven tested HCMV-seropositive and the remaining one seronegative.

This CDR3 has 15 amino acids. Germline V gene data show CDR1 as MGHDK and CDR2 as SYGVNS. The authors made TCR beta cDNA libraries by 5'RACE template switching. This switching added a universal primer site and UMIs. TCRdb re-called the 5' RACE reads, yielding one record per CDR3 amino acid sequence without DNA. The sample totals 500,000 to 600,000 distinct CDR3 sequences. For this clonotype: Its antigen remains unidentified.

Study-wide findings and caveats: Several of the donors carried dominant NKG2C+ clonotypes that took up roughly 1.0-8% of their CD8+ T cells.

Source material: blood T cells: a sorted CD56 or NKG2C T cell subset, CD4+ or CD8+ T cells, or bulk PBMC T cells (not recorded which). The clonotype was recovered from a man aged 18 to 29 in good health. This chain links TRBV25-1 with TRBJ2-7; the TRBD2 assignment by TCRdb is unverifiable without DNA. The CDR3 region is CASSRSVGGTGEQYF.